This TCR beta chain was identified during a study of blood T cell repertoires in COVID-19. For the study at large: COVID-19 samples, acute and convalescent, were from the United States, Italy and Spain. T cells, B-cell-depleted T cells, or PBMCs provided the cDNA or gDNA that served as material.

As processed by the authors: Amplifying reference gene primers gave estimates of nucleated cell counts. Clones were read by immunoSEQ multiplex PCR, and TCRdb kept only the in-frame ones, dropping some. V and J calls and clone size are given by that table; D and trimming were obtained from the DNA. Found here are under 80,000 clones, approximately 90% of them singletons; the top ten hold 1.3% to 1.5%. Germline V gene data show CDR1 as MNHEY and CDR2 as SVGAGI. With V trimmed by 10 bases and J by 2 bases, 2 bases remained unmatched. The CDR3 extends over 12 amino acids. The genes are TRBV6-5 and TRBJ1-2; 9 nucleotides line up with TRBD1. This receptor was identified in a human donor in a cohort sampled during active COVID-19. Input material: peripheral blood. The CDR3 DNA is TGTGCCACTGGGACAGGGAACTATGGCTACACCTTC. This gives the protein CATGTGNYGYTF.